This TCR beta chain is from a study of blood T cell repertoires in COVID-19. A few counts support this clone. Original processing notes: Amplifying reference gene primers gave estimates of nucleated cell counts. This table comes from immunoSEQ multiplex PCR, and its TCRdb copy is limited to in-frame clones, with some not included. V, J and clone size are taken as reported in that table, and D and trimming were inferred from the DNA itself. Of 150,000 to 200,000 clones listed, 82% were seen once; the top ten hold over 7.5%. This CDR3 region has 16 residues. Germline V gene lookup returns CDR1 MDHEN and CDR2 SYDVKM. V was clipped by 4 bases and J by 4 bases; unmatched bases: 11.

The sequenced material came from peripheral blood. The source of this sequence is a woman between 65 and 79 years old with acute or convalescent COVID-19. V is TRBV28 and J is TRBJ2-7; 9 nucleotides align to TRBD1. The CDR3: CASSSSGTGREYEQYF. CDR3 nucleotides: TGTGCCAGCAGTTCCAGCGGGACAGGGCGAGAATACGAGCAGTACTTC. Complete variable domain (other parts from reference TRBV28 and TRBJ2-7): DVKVTQSSRYLVKRTGEKVFLECVQDMDHENMFWYRQDPGLGLRLIYFSYDVKMKEKGDIPEGYSVSREKKERFSLILESASTNQTSMYLCASSSSGTGREYEQYFGPGTRLTVT.